Following are 23 T cell receptor beta chains from one sample sequenced in a study of blood T cell repertoires in COVID-19. Sequenced by immunoSEQ multiplex PCR; TCRdb stores in-frame clones only, minus some. There are around 160,000 clones in the sample; roughly 84% occur only once, and more than 4.5% lies in the top ten. The material sequenced was PBMCs or T cells enriched from blood (not recorded which). All receptors derive from a woman aged 45-60 years who had been exposed to COVID-19.

The chain couples TRBV7-2 to TRBJ2-7; tentative D call: TRBD2 (5 bases). The germline V and J ends were trimmed by 2 bases and 4 bases, with 9 bases remaining between them. Per the germline V gene, CDR1 is SGHTA and CDR2 is FQGNSA. This CDR3 region has 13 residues. The CDR3 loop is CASSLLLEYEQYF. In DNA, the CDR3 is TGTGCCAGCAGCTTATTACTAGAGTACGAGCAGTACTTC.

The rearrangement links TRBV10-1 to TRBJ2-3; D is uncertain. This CDR3 has 13 amino acids. The germline V gene has CDR1 WNHNN and CDR2 SYGVQD (reference sequence). V gave up 4 bases and J gave up 0 bases, with 5 bases separating them. The CDR3, as DNA: TGCGCCAGCAGTGTTACTAGCACAGATACGCAGTATTTT. Protein product: CASSVTSTDTQYF.

The chain has TRBV27 and TRBJ1-6; no firm D call. The CDR3 runs to 17 residues. Looked up from germline, CDR1 is MNHEY and CDR2 is SMNVEV (reference sequence). Trimming cost V 4 bases and J 9 bases, with 22 bases left between them. The CDR3, as DNA: TGTGCCAGCAGTTCCCCTCGCCAACGGTTATTCCCTTCACCCCTCCACTTT. It specifies CASSSPRQRLFPSPLHF.

CDR3 protein: CASSQGSVYEQYF. CDR3 DNA sequence: TGTGCCAGCAGTCAGGGTTCGGTCTACGAGCAGTACTTC. V gene TRBV6-5 combines with J gene TRBJ2-7; D is possibly TRBD1 (5 bases). Trimming took off 5 bases at V and 3 bases at J, with 11 bases between the two ends. The germline gives CDR1 MNHEY, CDR2 SVGAGI. CDR3 length: 13 residues.

This chain links TRBV6-2 or TRBV6-3 with TRBJ1-3, with TRBD1 matching 7 bases. V shed 0 bases, J shed 2 bases, and the junction held 7 bases outside the gene matches. The CDR3 covers 17 residues. Germline CDR1 MNHEY, CDR2 SVGEGT. The CDR3 bases are TGTGCCAGCAGTTACTCGAACAGGGGAGCACCTGGAAACACCATATATTTT. Translation gives CASSYSNRGAPGNTIYF.

The chain has TRBV10-3 and TRBJ2-7; 7 positions match TRBD1. The CDR3 loop spans 12 amino acids. Per the germline V gene, CDR1 is ENHRY and CDR2 is SYGVKD. This CDR3 is CASGQTLYEQYF. The CDR3 DNA follows: TGTGCGTCGGGACAGACTCTCTACGAGCAGTACTTC.

The genes are TRBV7-2 and TRBJ2-7, with 9 bases fitting TRBD1. The CDR3 length is 17 residues. The junction had 17 bases not matched to a gene; V was cut back by 5 bases and J by 6 bases. The V gene's germline CDR1 is SGHTA and CDR2 FQGNSA. CDR3 bases: TGTGCCAGCAGCCGGGCGACAGGGGGGTCCCATACGAGCGAGCAGTACTTC. This sequence encodes CASSRATGGSHTSEQYF.

The chain combines TRBV6-2 or TRBV6-3 with TRBJ2-3; 11 bases fit TRBD2. CDR1 is MNHEY, CDR2 SVGEGT, per germline. Trimming cost V 4 bases and J 5 bases; bases outside gene matches: 11. The CDR3 is 17 residues long. CDR3: CASSSLMDSGRGDTQYF. The CDR3, as DNA: TGTGCCAGCAGTTCCCTTATGGATAGCGGGAGGGGAGATACGCAGTATTTT.

The CDR3 region is CASSDTGQGYGYTF. The CDR3 bases are TGCGCCAGCAGTGACACTGGACAGGGGTATGGCTACACCTTC. V and J are TRBV10-2 and TRBJ1-2, with 9 bases fitting TRBD1. The ends lost 3 bases at V and 5 bases at J; junction bases unmatched: 4. Germline V gives CDR1 WSHSY, CDR2 SAAADI. The CDR3 runs to 14 residues.

This clone was seen a few times. The gene calls are TRBV28 and TRBJ2-2, with D perhaps TRBD1 (6 bases). The length of the CDR3 is 17 residues. V gave up 6 bases and J gave up 0 bases, with 17 bases separating them. Germline V CDR1 and CDR2: MDHEN, SYDVKM. CDR3 DNA sequence: TGTGCCAGCAGGTCACTCACCGGGACAACGAACACCGGGGAGCTGTTTTTT. This codes for CASRSLTGTTNTGELFF.

J is TRBJ2-1 and V is TRBV9, with D possibly matching TRBD1 (5 bases). Germline values: CDR1 SGDLS, CDR2 YYNGEE. V lost 2 bases and J lost 0, with 9 bases in between. The CDR3 runs 15 residues. The CDR3 spells CASSVNQGSYNEQFF. For the CDR3, the DNA is TGTGCCAGCAGCGTTAACCAGGGCTCCTACAATGAGCAGTTCTTC. Filled out from reference TRBV9 and TRBJ2-1, the complete variable domain reads DSGVTQTPKHLITATGQRVTLRCSPRSGDLSVYWYQQSLDQGLQFLIQYYNGEERAKGNILERFSAQQFPDLHSELNLSSLELGDSALYFCASSVNQGSYNEQFFGPGTRLTVL.

The chain uses TRBV28 and TRBJ1-2; D remains unclear. Germline CDR1 MDHEN, CDR2 SYDVKM. The CDR3 sequence is 12 residues long. V was pared by 5 bases and J by 8 bases, with 12 bases between. The CDR3 DNA reads TGTGCCAGCAGTACACCCATGGGCGGCTACACCTTC. It is translated as CASSTPMGGYTF.

V usage is TRBV20-1 and J usage is TRBJ2-5; D possibly corresponds to TRBD2 (5 bases). V lost 3 bases, J lost 7 bases, and 15 bases lay in between. This CDR3 has 13 residues. The germline CDR1 and CDR2 sequences are DFQATT and SNEGSKA (reference sequence). The CDR3: CSASVGAEGTQYF. CDR3 bases: TGCAGTGCTAGTGTGGGAGCCGAGGGGACCCAGTACTTC.

This sequence joins TRBV7-9 and TRBJ2-1; D is uncertain. Germline CDR1 is SEHNR and CDR2 is FQNEAQ (reference sequence). CDR3 length: 14 amino acids. Trimming pared 1 base from V and 3 bases from J, leaving 7 bases between. CDR3 loop: CASSLVSYYNEQFF. CDR3 bases: TGTGCCAGCAGCTTAGTTTCCTACTACAATGAGCAGTTCTTC.

This clone showed up just once. The gene calls are TRBV11-3 and TRBJ2-5, with 7 bases matching TRBD2. V shed 3 bases, J shed 7 bases, and the junction held 5 bases outside the gene matches. CDR3 length: 13 amino acids. From germline, CDR1 is SGHNT and CDR2 YENEEA. CDR3 in amino acids: CASSFGGSRTQYF. In nucleotides, the CDR3 is TGTGCCAGCAGCTTTGGCGGGAGTCGGACCCAGTACTTC.

The V gene is TRBV5-1, the J gene TRBJ2-7, with a tentative D call TRBD1 (6 bases). V lost 5 bases, J lost 2 bases, and 11 bases lay in between. The CDR3 has 13 residues. From germline, CDR1 is SGHRS and CDR2 YFSETQ. In nucleotides, the CDR3 is TGCGCCAGCAGTAGGGACACTACCTACGAGCAGTACTTC. It encodes CASSRDTTYEQYF. Based on the CDR3 plus reference TRBV5-1 and TRBJ2-7, the full variable domain is KAGVTQTPRYLIKTRGQQVTLSCSPISGHRSVSWYQQTPGQGLQFLFEYFSETQRNKGNFPGRFSGRQFSNSRSEMNVSTLELGDSALYLCASSRDTTYEQYFGPGTRLTVT.

Here the CDR3 reads CASSWTGEDYEQYF. The CDR3 bases are TGTGCCAGTAGTTGGACAGGGGAGGACTACGAGCAGTACTTC. The V and J genes are TRBV19 and TRBJ2-7; 9 bases fit TRBD1. In germline, CDR1 is LNHDA, CDR2 SQIVND (reference sequence). V was pared by 5 bases and J by 3 bases, with 5 bases of the junction left unmatched. This CDR3 contains 14 residues. Full variable domain (outside the CDR3, taken from reference TRBV19 and TRBJ2-7): DGGITQSPKYLFRKEGQNVTLSCEQNLNHDAMYWYRQDPGQGLRLIYYSQIVNDFQKGDIAEGYSVSREKKESFPLTVTSAQKNPTAFYLCASSWTGEDYEQYFGPGTRLTVT.

The V call is TRBV6-2 or TRBV6-3, the J call TRBJ2-2, with 7 nucleotides matching TRBD1. Germline CDR1 is MNHEY and CDR2 is SVGEGT. With V trimmed by 5 bases and J by 3 bases, 6 bases remained unmatched. This CDR3 has 15 residues. CDR3 sequence (DNA): TGTGCCAGCAGTGCACAGGGGTCGGACACCGGGGAGCTGTTTTTT. Protein sequence: CASSAQGSDTGELFF.

V gene TRBV12-3 or TRBV12-4 combines with J gene TRBJ1-1; TRBD1 is a possible D gene (6 bases). Trimming removed 5 bases at V and 3 bases at J, with 7 bases between. This CDR3 comprises 12 residues. The CDR3 loop reads CASSKGDTEAFF. The CDR3 coding sequence is TGTGCCAGCAGTAAGGGGGACACTGAAGCTTTCTTT.

The chain has TRBV19 and TRBJ2-1, with 9 bases identical to TRBD2. The CDR3 covers 14 residues. Per germline, CDR1 LNHDA and CDR2 SQIVND (reference sequence). V trimming: 7 bases; J trimming: 6 bases; junction bases outside the gene matches: 7. The CDR3 DNA follows: TGTGCCAGTATGAGGCTAGCGGGATTCAATGAGCAGTTCTTC. This encodes CASMRLAGFNEQFF.

The V and J genes are TRBV7-8 and TRBJ1-5; D might be TRBD1 (6 bases). V was pared by 5 bases and J by 4 bases, with 12 bases between. In germline, CDR1 is SGHVS, CDR2 FQNEAQ. This CDR3 has 14 amino acids. The CDR3 nucleotides read TGTGCCAGCAGCCAGGACAGCCCAAATCAGCCCCAGCATTTT. It encodes CASSQDSPNQPQHF.

The rearrangement links TRBV6-5 to TRBJ1-3; perhaps TRBD1 as D (5 bases). CDR3 length equals 14 residues. Germline CDR1 is MNHEY and CDR2 is SVGAGI. The CDR3 sequence: CATSQGRTGNTIYF. In DNA form, the CDR3 reads TGTGCTACCTCCCAGGGCAGGACCGGAAACACCATATATTTT.

The chain joins TRBV2 to TRBJ1-3; 7 nucleotides align to TRBD1. Trimming at V came to 9 bases and at J to 0 bases, leaving 2 bases not matched to a gene. The CDR3 has 13 residues. Germline loops: CDR1 SNHLY, CDR2 FYNNEI. The CDR3 DNA sequence: TGTGCCAGGGGACAGCTCTCTGGAAACACCATATATTTT. Protein sequence: CARGQLSGNTIYF.